This T cell receptor (beta chain) was profiled in a study of blood T cell repertoires in COVID-19. Generated by immunoSEQ multiplex PCR, the TCRdb table keeps only in-frame clones and is missing some. Of hundreds of thousands of clones in the sample, about 88% are singletons; the top ten hold about 7%. This clone was detected once. This receptor was taken from a woman in her sixties or seventies with COVID-19, enrolled during active disease. The sample was peripheral blood.

The CDR3 region has the DNA TGTGCCATCAAAGGTACGCGGGAGACCCAGTACTTC. This codes for CAIKGTRETQYF. The chain joins TRBV9 to TRBJ2-5; unclear D gene. The V gene lost 9 bases and the J gene lost 5 bases, with 14 bases spanning the gap. In germline, CDR1 is SGDLS, CDR2 YYNGEE. The CDR3 length is 12 residues.